This T cell receptor (beta chain) was documented in a study of OX40 agonist ivuxolimab in advanced cancers. Study information: The study gave patients intravenous ivuxolimab at 0.01 to 10 mg/kg every 2 weeks.

Study-wide findings and caveats: Antigens targeted by the expanded peripheral T cells were not determined. Both CD4+ and CD8+ T cell populations in blood had undergone clonal expansion by week 6 at 0.1 to 3.0 mg/kg.

The CDR3 loop spans 13 amino acids. V gave up 4 bases and J gave up 10 bases, with 16 bases separating them. Looked up from germline, CDR1 is SEHNR and CDR2 is FQNEAQ (reference sequence). Only in-frame clones appear in the TCRdb table, and some are missing; sequencing was by immunoSEQ multiplex PCR. The data show more than 45,000 clones, 80% to 90% seen once. Comment on this clone: Its antigen is unknown.

The receptor was derived from an adult with an advanced solid tumor such as melanoma, head and neck, liver or kidney cancer. This chain joins TRBV7-9 and TRBJ1-1; no firm D call. Sequencing was performed on CD4+ or CD8+ T cells sorted from blood, taken in a trial of the OX40 agonist ivuxolimab. CDR3 bases: TGTGCCAGCAGCTATTGGGAAGGCGCGGGAGCTTTCTTT. Translation gives CASSYWEGAGAFF.